This TCR beta chain was observed in a study of blood T cells in healthy people across ages. The use of a sample-barcoded 5' primer and a J-beta primer mix characterized a second PCR of roughly 6 to 11 cycles. TCRdb reprocessed the 5' RACE reads via MiXCR and lists one record per CDR3 protein. The sample has 1,500,000 or so distinct CDR3 sequences, roughly 60% seen once. V lost 0 bases to trimming and J lost 2 bases, with 11 bases between them. The CDR3 length is 15 residues. Germline V gives CDR1 MNHEY, CDR2 SVGAGI. Individuals who donated were healthy Caucasians from Russia aged 6 to 90. This clonotype was obtained from a man aged 18 to 29 in good health. Sequenced input: blood. V gene TRBV6-5 combines with J gene TRBJ2-7; D unclear. The CDR3 is CASSYSAGPAYEQYF. CDR3 nucleotide sequence: TGTGCCAGCAGTTACTCGGCAGGTCCGGCCTACGAGCAGTACTTC.